The 16 T cell receptor beta chains below come from one sample, sequenced in a study of blood T cells in healthy people across ages (dated by TCRdb to between 2014 and 2017). Receptor libraries were prepared by 5' RACE. The listed sequencing device is Illumina HiSeq 2500. The second PCR ran for about 6 to 12 cycles and used a J-beta primer mix along with a sample-barcoded 5' primer. TCRdb reran the public reads through fastp at Q25 and MiXCR, keeping productive beta chains. Rows merge per CDR3 protein into single entries with the most common DNA and genes. The sample table holds about 1,400,000 distinct CDR3 sequences, of which about 43% were seen once. The ten largest make up roughly 7.9% of the sample. Sequenced material: blood. The origin of the receptors is a woman in her late teens or twenties in good health.

This clonotype was seen repeatedly, ten times or more. The chain employs TRBV2 and TRBJ1-5, with D possibly TRBD1 on 5 matching bases. The CDR3 is made up of 14 amino acids. V was clipped by 6 bases and J by 3 bases, with 12 bases between them. CDR1 SNHLY and CDR2 FYNNEI come from the germline V gene. The CDR3 DNA is TGTGCCAGCAGGGGGCAAGGCGTCAATCAGCCCCAGCATTTT. Its protein is CASRGQGVNQPQHF. The whole variable domain, filled in from reference TRBV2 and TRBJ1-5, reads EPEVTQTPSHQVTQMGQEVILRCVPISNHLYFYWYRQILGQKVEFLVSFYNNEISEKSEIFDDQFSVERPDGSNFTLKIRSTKLEDSAMYFCASRGQGVNQPQHFGDGTRLSIL.

This clonotype was observed a handful of times. An end of the junction differs from the germline gene, which may be a read error. The genes are TRBV18 and TRBJ2-7, with D tentatively TRBD1 (5 bases). Germline assignment: CDR1 KGHSH and CDR2 LQKENI. CDR3 length equals 14 residues. CDR3 region: CASSPPSGNPEQYF. The CDR3 DNA follows: TGTGCCAGCTCTCCACCATCAGGGAATCCCGAGCAGTACTTC.

This clonotype occurred a few times. The rearrangement links TRBV4-2 to TRBJ1-5; TRBD1 might be the D (5 bases). Between the trimmed V and J ends, which lost 5 bases and 4 bases, there was a span of 12 bases. The V gene's germline CDR1 is LGHNA and CDR2 YNFKEQ. The CDR3 is 14 amino acids. The CDR3 here is CASSALAGNQPQHF. The CDR3 bases are TGTGCCAGCAGCGCCTTAGCAGGGAATCAGCCCCAGCATTTT.

This clonotype was counted a few times. This chain uses TRBV14 with TRBJ2-1; 10 bases agree with TRBD2. From germline, CDR1 is SGHDN and CDR2 FVKESK. Trimming took 3 bases from V and 8 from J; bases not matched to a gene: 13. The CDR3 contains 17 residues. The CDR3 is CASSQPLLAGKGDEQFF. DNA for the CDR3: TGTGCCAGCAGCCAGCCCTTACTAGCGGGGAAAGGGGATGAGCAGTTCTTC.

This clonotype was recorded a few times. The V gene is TRBV20-1, the J gene TRBJ1-1; D call uncertain. The germline V and J ends were trimmed by 0 bases and 4 bases, with 12 bases remaining between them. This CDR3 spans 14 amino acids. CDR1 DFQATT and CDR2 SNEGSKA come from the germline V gene (reference sequence). The CDR3 sequence is CSARDQAGSTEAFF. CDR3 coding DNA: TGCAGTGCTAGAGATCAGGCGGGGAGCACTGAAGCTTTCTTT.

The rearrangement links TRBV28 to TRBJ1-5; D call uncertain. This CDR3 spans 18 amino acids. V was trimmed by 7 bases and J by 0 bases, leaving 22 bases between them. The germline CDR1 and CDR2 sequences are MDHEN and SYDVKM. CDR3 in DNA: TGTGCCAGCACGATAAAGGGCAGGAGAACTAATAGCAATCAGCCCCAGCATTTT. This codes for CASTIKGRRTNSNQPQHF.

The chain links TRBV20-1 to TRBJ1-1; D uncertain. This CDR3 has 16 residues. Trimming removed 1 base from V and 4 bases from J, with 19 bases in between. The V gene's germline CDR1 is DFQATT and CDR2 SNEGSKA (reference sequence). This CDR3 reads CSARAHLEARTTEAFF. The CDR3 DNA reads TGCAGTGCTAGAGCGCATTTGGAGGCTCGGACCACTGAAGCTTTCTTT.

This clonotype was observed a few times. The rearrangement uses TRBV12-3 or TRBV12-4 and TRBJ2-7, with D maybe TRBD1 (5 bases). The V end was cut by 7 bases, the J end by 3 bases, with 13 bases between. The length of the CDR3 is 13 residues. CDR3 amino acids: CASTPGIRYEQYF. CDR3 DNA: TGTGCCAGCACCCCAGGGATCCGCTACGAGCAGTACTTC.

The chain uses TRBV6-2 or TRBV6-3 and TRBJ2-7; 12 nucleotides match TRBD2. J was trimmed by 2 bases and V by 11 bases; bases with no gene match: 16. CDR1 and CDR2 from the germline V gene are MNHEY and SVGEGT. The length of the CDR3 is 17 residues. CDR3 region: CAGISPSASGGAYEQYF. CDR3 nucleotides: TGTGCCGGCATTTCCCCCTCCGCTAGCGGGGGGGCCTACGAGCAGTACTTC.

CDR3 region: CASKSGGNSYNEQFF. The CDR3 bases are TGCGCCAGCAAGTCGGGGGGGAACTCCTACAATGAGCAGTTCTTC. The V call is TRBV5-1, the J call TRBJ2-1, with 8 bases lining up with TRBD2. With V trimmed by 6 bases and J by 0 bases, 5 bases remained unmatched. This CDR3 contains 15 residues. CDR1 is SGHRS and CDR2 is YFSETQ in the germline V gene.

About this clonotype: A read error may produce the germline difference seen at one junction end. The V and J genes are TRBV10-3 and TRBJ2-1; 11 positions match TRBD1. The CDR3 extends over 16 amino acids. Germline assignment: CDR1 ENHRY and CDR2 SYGVKD. The CDR3 loop is CAISRGQGDSYNERFF. The CDR3 coding sequence is TGTGCCATCAGTAGGGGACAGGGGGACTCCTACAATGAGCGGTTCTTC.

The CDR3 nucleotides read TGCGCCAGCAGCCTACCGACAGGGGAGAATAACTATGGCTACACCTTC. Translation: CASSLPTGENNYGYTF. The genes are TRBV5-1 and TRBJ1-2, with 8 positions matching TRBD1. V shed 4 bases and J 1 base; nucleotides not matched to a gene: 9. This CDR3 has 16 residues. Germline CDR1 and CDR2: SGHRS and YFSETQ.

This chain uses TRBV6-1 with TRBJ2-7, with 7 bases aligning to TRBD1. J lost 3 bases, V lost 3 bases, and 8 bases had no gene match. This CDR3 is built from 15 residues. Looked up from germline, CDR1 is MNHNS and CDR2 is SASEGT. In DNA form, the CDR3 reads TGTGCCAGCAGTGACTGGACGGGACAGAACTACGAGCAGTACTTC. This codes for CASSDWTGQNYEQYF.

This clonotype was recorded a few times. The rearrangement uses TRBV11-2 and TRBJ2-1, with 13 bases aligning to TRBD2. Trimming at V came to 4 bases and at J to 10 bases, leaving 10 bases not matched to a gene. Germline V gene lookup returns CDR1 SGHAT and CDR2 FQNNGV. The length of the CDR3 is 16 residues. The CDR3 loop is CASSSREGLAGYEQFF. CDR3 coding DNA: TGTGCCAGCAGCTCTCGCGAGGGACTAGCGGGATACGAGCAGTTCTTC.

This clonotype has only a few counts. The chain carries TRBV13 and TRBJ1-1, with 10 positions matching TRBD1. The CDR3 length is 16 residues. With 4 bases clipped from V and 10 bases from J, the junction kept 15 bases outside the gene matches. Germline V gives CDR1 PRHDT, CDR2 FYEKMQ (reference sequence). For the CDR3, the DNA is TGTGCCAGCAGCTCTCACCAACCCGGGACAGGGGTTGGAGCTTTCTTT. Translated, it gives CASSSHQPGTGVGAFF.

The DNA for the CDR3 is TGCGCCAGCAGCTTGACCAGGGACGATGAAAAACTGTTTTTT. Its translation is CASSLTRDDEKLFF. This chain joins TRBV5-1 and TRBJ1-4; tentatively, D is TRBD1 (5 bases). The CDR3 loop spans 14 amino acids. CDR1 and CDR2 from the germline V gene are SGHRS and YFSETQ. V lost 1 base, J lost 6 bases, and 10 bases lay in between.